This TCR beta chain was recorded in a study of vaccination effects on CD4 cells after COVID-19. Study details: Everyone in the study got two shots of either the BNT162b2 or mRNA-1273 vaccine. Findings and caveats of the study: Whether induced by infection or by vaccine, clones showed marked clonal contraction late after vaccination. Researchers report that only 1 of 255 vaccine-induced clones in healthy vaccinees cross-reacted with common cold coronaviruses.

This clone was seen once. What it recognizes is unknown. The CDR3 extends over 16 amino acids. Germline loops: CDR1 KGHDR, CDR2 SFDVKD. V was pared by 4 bases and J by 8 bases, with 11 bases of the junction left unmatched. Clones were sequenced by immunoSEQ multiplex PCR, and TCRdb holds only the in-frame ones, with some missing. The sample has tens of thousands of clones, around 77% seen once. The ViraFEST assay expanded antigen-specific CD4+ T cells with viral peptide pools before sequencing. Subsequent to 10 days of culture, CD4+ T cells were isolated. People in the vaccine group had not been infected with SARS-CoV-2 before, and their nucleocapsid antibodies were negative. PBMC cultures contained 1.5 million to 2 million cells per well, about 11 IU/ml IL-2 and 10 ug/ml peptides.

The clonotype originates from a human donor who received a COVID-19 vaccine. V is TRBV24-1 and J is TRBJ2-1; 9 bases fit TRBD1. Sequenced here: CD4+ T cells from PBMCs cultured with HCoV-NL63 spike peptides, sampled before COVID-19 vaccination. The CDR3 DNA follows: TGTGCCACCAGTGAACCAGACAGGGGGTACGTATATGAGCAGTTCTTC. Protein product: CATSEPDRGYVYEQFF.